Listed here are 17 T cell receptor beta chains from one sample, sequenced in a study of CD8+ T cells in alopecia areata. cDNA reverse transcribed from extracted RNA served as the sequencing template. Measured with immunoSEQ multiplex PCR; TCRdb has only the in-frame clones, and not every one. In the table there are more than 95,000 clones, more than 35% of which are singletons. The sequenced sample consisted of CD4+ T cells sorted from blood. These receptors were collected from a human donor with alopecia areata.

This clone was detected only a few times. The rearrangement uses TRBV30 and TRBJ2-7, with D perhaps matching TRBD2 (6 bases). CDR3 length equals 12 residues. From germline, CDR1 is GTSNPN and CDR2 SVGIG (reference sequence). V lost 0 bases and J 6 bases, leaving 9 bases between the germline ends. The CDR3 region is CAWSVSGSEQYF. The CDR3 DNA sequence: TGTGCCTGGAGTGTATCCGGGAGCGAGCAGTACTTC.

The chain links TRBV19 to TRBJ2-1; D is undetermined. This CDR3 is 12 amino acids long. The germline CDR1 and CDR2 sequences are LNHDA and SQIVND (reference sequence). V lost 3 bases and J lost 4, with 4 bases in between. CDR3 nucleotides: TGTGCCAGTAGTATGTCGTACAATGAGCAGTTCTTC. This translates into CASSMSYNEQFF.

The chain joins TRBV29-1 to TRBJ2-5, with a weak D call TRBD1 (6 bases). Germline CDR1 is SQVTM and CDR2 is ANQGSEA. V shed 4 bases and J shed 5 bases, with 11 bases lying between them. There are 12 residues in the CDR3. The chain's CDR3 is CSVGWTVETQYF. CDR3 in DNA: TGCAGCGTTGGATGGACAGTGGAGACCCAGTACTTC. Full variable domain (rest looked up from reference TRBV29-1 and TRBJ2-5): SAVISQKPSRDICQRGTSLTIQCQVDSQVTMMFWYRQQPGQSLTLIATANQGSEATYESGFVIDKFPISRPNLTFSTLTVSNMSPEDSSIYLCSVGWTVETQYFGPGTRLLVL.

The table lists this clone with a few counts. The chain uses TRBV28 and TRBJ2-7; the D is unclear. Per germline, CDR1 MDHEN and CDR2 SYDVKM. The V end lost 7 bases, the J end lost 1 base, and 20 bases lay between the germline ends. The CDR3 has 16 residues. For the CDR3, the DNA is TGTGCCAGCACCGCGACTCGTGCGGTTGGGTCCTACGAGCAGTACTTC. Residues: CASTATRAVGSYEQYF.

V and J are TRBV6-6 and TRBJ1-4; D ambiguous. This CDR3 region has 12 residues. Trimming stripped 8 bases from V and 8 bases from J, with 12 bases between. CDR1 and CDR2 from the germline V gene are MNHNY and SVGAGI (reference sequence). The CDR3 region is CASGVLREKLFF. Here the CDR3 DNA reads TGTGCCAGCGGCGTTCTGAGGGAAAAACTGTTTTTT.

The CDR3, as DNA: TGCGCCAGCAGCCGTGGGAAAGTGGCGGTCCAAGAGACCCAGTACTTC. Its translation: CASSRGKVAVQETQYF. The V call is TRBV4-1, the J call TRBJ2-5; D gene uncertain. CDR1 is MGHRA and CDR2 is YSYEKL in the germline V gene. Trimming removed 4 bases from V and 1 base from J, with 16 bases in between. CDR3 size: 16 residues.

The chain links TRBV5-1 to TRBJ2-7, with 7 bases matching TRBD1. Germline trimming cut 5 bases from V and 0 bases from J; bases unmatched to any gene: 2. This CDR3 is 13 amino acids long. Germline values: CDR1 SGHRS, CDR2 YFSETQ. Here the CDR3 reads CASRQGRSYEQYF. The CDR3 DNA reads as TGCGCCAGCAGACAGGGGCGCTCCTACGAGCAGTACTTC.

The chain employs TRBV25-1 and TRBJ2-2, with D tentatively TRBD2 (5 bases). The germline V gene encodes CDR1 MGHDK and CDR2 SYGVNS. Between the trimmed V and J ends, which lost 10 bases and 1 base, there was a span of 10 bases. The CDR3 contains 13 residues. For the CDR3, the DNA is TGTGCCACCCGGACTGGGAACACCGGGGAGCTGTTTTTT. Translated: CATRTGNTGELFF. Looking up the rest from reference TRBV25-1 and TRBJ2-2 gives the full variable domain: EADIYQTPRYLVIGTGKKITLECSQTMGHDKMYWYQQDPGMELHLIHYSYGVNSTEKGDLSSESTVSRIRTEHFPLTLESARPSHTSQYLCATRTGNTGELFFGEGSRLTVL.

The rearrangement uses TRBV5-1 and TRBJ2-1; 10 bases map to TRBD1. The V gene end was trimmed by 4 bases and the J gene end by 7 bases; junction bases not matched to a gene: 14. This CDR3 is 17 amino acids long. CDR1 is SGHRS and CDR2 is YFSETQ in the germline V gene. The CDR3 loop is CASSLGVGTGATNEQFF. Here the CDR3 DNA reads TGCGCCAGCAGCCTGGGGGTCGGGACAGGGGCGACGAATGAGCAGTTCTTC.

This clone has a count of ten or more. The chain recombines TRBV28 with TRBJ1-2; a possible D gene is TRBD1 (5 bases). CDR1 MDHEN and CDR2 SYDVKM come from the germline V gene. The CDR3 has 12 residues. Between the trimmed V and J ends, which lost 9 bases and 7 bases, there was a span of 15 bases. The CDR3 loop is CASRPGSAGYTF. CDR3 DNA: TGTGCCAGTAGACCAGGGTCTGCTGGCTACACCTTC.

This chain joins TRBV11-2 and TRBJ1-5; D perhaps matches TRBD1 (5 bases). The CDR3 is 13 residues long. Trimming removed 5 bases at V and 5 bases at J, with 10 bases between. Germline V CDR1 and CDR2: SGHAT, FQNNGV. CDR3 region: CASSLGDDQPQHF. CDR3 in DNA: TGTGCCAGCAGCCTCGGGGACGATCAGCCCCAGCATTTT.

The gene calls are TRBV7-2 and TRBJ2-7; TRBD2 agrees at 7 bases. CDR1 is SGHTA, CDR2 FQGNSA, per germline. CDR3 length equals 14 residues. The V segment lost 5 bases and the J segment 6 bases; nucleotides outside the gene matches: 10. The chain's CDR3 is CASSLPGGAFEQYF. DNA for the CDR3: TGTGCCAGCAGCCTGCCGGGGGGTGCCTTCGAGCAGTACTTC.

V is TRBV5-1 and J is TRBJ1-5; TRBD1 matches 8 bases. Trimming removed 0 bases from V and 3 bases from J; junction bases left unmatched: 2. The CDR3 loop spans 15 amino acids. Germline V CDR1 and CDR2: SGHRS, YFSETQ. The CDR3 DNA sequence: TGCGCCAGCAGCTTGGAGACAGGGGTCAATCAGCCCCAGCATTTT. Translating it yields CASSLETGVNQPQHF. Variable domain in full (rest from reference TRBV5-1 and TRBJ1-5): KAGVTQTPRYLIKTRGQQVTLSCSPISGHRSVSWYQQTPGQGLQFLFEYFSETQRNKGNFPGRFSGRQFSNSRSEMNVSTLELGDSALYLCASSLETGVNQPQHFGDGTRLSIL.

The CDR3 loop is CASSPSRDTQETQYF. The CDR3, as DNA: TGTGCCAGCAGCCCCTCCCGGGACACCCAAGAGACCCAGTACTTC. The chain recombines TRBV4-2 with TRBJ2-5; perhaps TRBD1 as D (6 bases). The CDR3 length is 15 residues. The germline gives CDR1 LGHNA, CDR2 YNFKEQ. V lost 4 bases to trimming and J lost 1 base, with 13 bases between them.

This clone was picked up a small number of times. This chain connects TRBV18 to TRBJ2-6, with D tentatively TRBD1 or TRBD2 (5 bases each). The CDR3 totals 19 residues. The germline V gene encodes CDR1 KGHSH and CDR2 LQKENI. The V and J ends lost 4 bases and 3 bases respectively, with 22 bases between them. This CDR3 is CASSLAPQGSQVGANVLTF. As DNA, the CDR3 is TGTGCCAGCTCACTAGCGCCCCAGGGTTCCCAGGTTGGGGCCAACGTCCTGACTTTC. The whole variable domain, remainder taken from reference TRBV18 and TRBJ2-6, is NAGVMQNPRHLVRRRGQEARLRCSPMKGHSHVYWYRQLPEEGLKFMVYLQKENIIDESGMPKERFSAEFPKEGPSILRIQQVVRGDSAAYFCASSLAPQGSQVGANVLTFGAGSRLTVL.

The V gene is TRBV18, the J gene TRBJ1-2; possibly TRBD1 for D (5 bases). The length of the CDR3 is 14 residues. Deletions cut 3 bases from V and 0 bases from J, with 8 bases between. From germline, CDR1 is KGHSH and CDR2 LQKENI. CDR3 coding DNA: TGTGCCAGCTCACCGACAGCAGCTAACTATGGCTACACCTTC. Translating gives CASSPTAANYGYTF.

The CDR3, as DNA: TGTGCTAGTGGTTTGTGGGACAGGGTATCGGATACGCAGTATTTT. The encoded protein is CASGLWDRVSDTQYF. The chain recombines TRBV12-5 with TRBJ2-3, with 9 positions matching TRBD1. The V gene's germline CDR1 is LGHNT and CDR2 FRNRAP. V lost 2 bases to trimming and J lost 6 bases; unmatched junction nucleotides: 6. The CDR3 spans 15 residues.